Presented here are 31 T cell receptor beta chains from one specimen sequenced in a study of graft-versus-host responses after intestinal transplantation. TCRdb's copy holds only in-frame clones and misses some; the assay was immunoSEQ multiplex PCR. The sample has more than 70,000 clones, roughly four fifths seen once. For these TCRs, the target antigens are not known. This specimen was unstimulated CD4+ T cells sorted from spleen or lymph node cells, taken before intestinal transplant. These receptors all stem from a human donor who received an intestinal transplant.

The chain links TRBV19 to TRBJ2-2; perhaps TRBD1 as D (6 bases). Germline V gene lookup returns CDR1 LNHDA and CDR2 SQIVND (reference sequence). V gave up 5 bases and J gave up 1 base, with 11 bases separating them. The CDR3 is 15 amino acids. CDR3 coding DNA: TGTGCCAGTAGTCCTAGGGGGAAGAACACCGGGGAGCTGTTTTTT. It codes for CASSPRGKNTGELFF.

The chain recombines TRBV5-6 with TRBJ2-7; 14 bases are shared with TRBD2. This CDR3 comprises 19 residues. Trimming removed 5 bases from V and 7 bases from J; junction bases left unmatched: 20. Germline V gene lookup returns CDR1 SGHDT and CDR2 YYEEEE. CDR3 region: CASSPRLTSGRARYWEQYF. The CDR3 region has the DNA TGTGCCAGCAGTCCCCGCCTGACTAGCGGGAGGGCCCGTTATTGGGAGCAGTACTTC.

V is TRBV28 and J is TRBJ1-1; D is undetermined. The germline V and J ends were trimmed by 10 bases and 11 bases, with 14 bases remaining between them. Germline V gene sequence: CDR1 MDHEN, CDR2 SYDVKM. The length of the CDR3 is 10 residues. CDR3 amino acids: CAIGPMRAFF. CDR3 sequence (DNA): TGTGCCATAGGCCCGATGCGGGCTTTCTTT.

The chain couples TRBV4-1 to TRBJ2-3; no clear D. There are 13 residues in the CDR3. V shed 5 bases and J shed 2 bases, with 8 bases lying between them. Germline V CDR1 and CDR2: MGHRA, YSYEKL. The CDR3 DNA sequence: TGCGCCAGCAGCGGGCAGAACACAGATACGCAGTATTTT. This translates into CASSGQNTDTQYF.

The chain has TRBV28 and TRBJ2-5; no firm D call. Germline CDR1 is MDHEN and CDR2 is SYDVKM. The germline V and J ends were trimmed by 6 bases and 1 base, with 12 bases remaining between them. This CDR3 region has 14 residues. CDR3 in amino acids: CASSATGTQETQYF. CDR3 nucleotide sequence: TGTGCCAGCAGCGCGACGGGTACCCAAGAGACCCAGTACTTC.

V gene TRBV7-2 combines with J gene TRBJ2-3; a possible D gene is TRBD2 (5 bases). This CDR3 spans 12 amino acids. V lost 3 bases to trimming and J lost 4 bases, with 5 bases between them. Germline CDR1 reads SGHTA; CDR2 reads FQGNSA. The CDR3 DNA reads TGTGCCAGCAGCTTCGGGGCAGATACGCAGTATTTT. Translation: CASSFGADTQYF.

The V call is TRBV28, the J call TRBJ2-1; the D gene is possibly TRBD2 (6 bases). The CDR3 extends over 18 amino acids. Looked up from germline, CDR1 is MDHEN and CDR2 is SYDVKM. The V end lost 0 bases, the J end lost 7 bases, and 22 bases lay between the germline ends. CDR3 nucleotide sequence: TGTGCCAGCAGTTTATGGAGGGGTCTAGCGTCAAAGGGGAATGAGCAGTTCTTC. It is translated as CASSLWRGLASKGNEQFF. Looking up the rest from reference TRBV28 and TRBJ2-1 gives the full variable domain: DVKVTQSSRYLVKRTGEKVFLECVQDMDHENMFWYRQDPGLGLRLIYFSYDVKMKEKGDIPEGYSVSREKKERFSLILESASTNQTSMYLCASSLWRGLASKGNEQFFGPGTRLTVL.

The genes are TRBV13 and TRBJ2-4, with 10 bases that match TRBD1. The germline V gene encodes CDR1 PRHDT and CDR2 FYEKMQ (reference sequence). The CDR3 length is 15 residues. Trimming cost V 5 bases and J 6 bases; bases outside gene matches: 7. Written as DNA, the CDR3 is TGTGCCAGCAGCGACTCCAGGACAGGGGGAAACATTCAGTACTTC. Translated, it gives CASSDSRTGGNIQYF.

The rearrangement uses TRBV11-2 and TRBJ1-3; D unclear. Trimming removed 1 base from V and 0 bases from J, with 16 bases in between. The CDR3 runs 18 residues. The germline V gene has CDR1 SGHAT and CDR2 FQNNGV. DNA for the CDR3: TGTGCCAGCAGCTTAGTGGCAGGCACCCTATACTCTGGAAACACCATATATTTT. It is translated as CASSLVAGTLYSGNTIYF.

The rearrangement links TRBV5-5 to TRBJ1-1; D is perhaps TRBD1 (5 bases). V was trimmed by 5 bases and J by 3 bases, leaving 14 bases between them. CDR3 length equals 14 residues. The germline V gene has CDR1 SGHKS and CDR2 YYEKEE (reference sequence). In DNA form, the CDR3 reads TGTGCCAGCAGTCGGCAGGGTGGAGACACTGAAGCTTTCTTT. Its protein is CASSRQGGDTEAFF.

This clone turned up a few times. This CDR3 is CASSFSGGPTDTQYF. DNA for the CDR3: TGTGCCAGCAGCTTCAGCGGGGGGCCCACAGATACGCAGTATTTT. The chain employs TRBV11-2 and TRBJ2-3, with 9 positions matching TRBD2. Unmatched junction bases numbered 3, after V lost 3 bases and J lost 2 bases. CDR3 length: 15 residues. CDR1 is SGHAT and CDR2 is FQNNGV in the germline V gene.

The V and J genes are TRBV2 and TRBJ1-1; D possibly corresponds to TRBD1 (5 bases). The germline V gene encodes CDR1 SNHLY and CDR2 FYNNEI. This CDR3 spans 14 amino acids. V dropped 4 bases and J dropped 5 bases, with 14 bases sitting between them. The CDR3: CASSAVSGKTEAFF. CDR3 bases: TGTGCCAGCAGTGCCGTCTCAGGGAAAACTGAAGCTTTCTTT.

This rearrangement joins TRBV5-1 to TRBJ2-7, with 8 bases fitting TRBD2. The V segment lost 4 bases and the J segment 4 bases; nucleotides outside the gene matches: 7. This CDR3 is 14 amino acids long. Germline CDR1 reads SGHRS; CDR2 reads YFSETQ. Written as DNA, the CDR3 is TGCGCCAGCAGCGCCCTCGGGGGGGGTTACGAGCAGTACTTC. Its protein product is CASSALGGGYEQYF.

This chain joins TRBV10-3 and TRBJ1-5, with TRBD1 matching over 8 bases. Germline-derived CDR1 and CDR2 are ENHRY and SYGVKD. This CDR3 has 14 amino acids. With 10 bases clipped from V and 3 bases from J, the junction kept 8 bases outside the gene matches. The CDR3 DNA reads as TGTGCCACGACCGGACAGGGAAACAATCAGCCCCAGCATTTT. Protein: CATTGQGNNQPQHF.

The chain joins TRBV14 to TRBJ2-7; the D is unclear. Germline assignment: CDR1 SGHDN and CDR2 FVKESK. Trimming took 1 base from V and 1 from J, leaving 8 bases between them. CDR3 length: 14 amino acids. The CDR3 nucleotides are TGTGCCAGCAGCCAAGGCGATTGGTCCTACGAGCAGTACTTC. Translating it yields CASSQGDWSYEQYF.

V is TRBV6-5 and J is TRBJ2-5, with 7 nucleotides matching TRBD1. Germline V CDR1 and CDR2: MNHEY, SVGAGI. CDR3 length equals 12 residues. J gave up 6 bases and V 8 bases, and 6 bases lay outside the gene matches. The CDR3 spells CASGQVPQTQYF. In DNA, the CDR3 is TGTGCCAGCGGACAGGTTCCACAGACCCAGTACTTC.

The chain links TRBV5-1 to TRBJ1-4; D is undetermined. V lost 0 bases and J lost 3, with 6 bases in between. CDR3 length: 14 amino acids. Germline assignment: CDR1 SGHRS and CDR2 YFSETQ. The CDR3 sequence: CASSLEQANEKLFF. Here the CDR3 DNA reads TGCGCCAGCAGCTTGGAGCAAGCTAATGAAAAACTGTTTTTT. The whole variable domain, filled in from reference TRBV5-1 and TRBJ1-4, reads KAGVTQTPRYLIKTRGQQVTLSCSPISGHRSVSWYQQTPGQGLQFLFEYFSETQRNKGNFPGRFSGRQFSNSRSEMNVSTLELGDSALYLCASSLEQANEKLFFGSGTQLSVL.

The chain carries TRBV10-1 and TRBJ2-3, with a tentative D call TRBD2 (6 bases). The CDR3 totals 17 residues. The ends were cut back, 5 bases at V and 0 bases at J, with 18 bases in the middle. The germline gives CDR1 WNHNN, CDR2 SYGVQD (reference sequence). Written as DNA, the CDR3 is TGCGCCAGCAGTACCTACGGGGAGGCGACTAGCACAGATACGCAGTATTTT. Translating it yields CASSTYGEATSTDTQYF.

This CDR3 reads CASTTGGPHYEQYF. The CDR3 coding sequence is TGTGCCAGCACTACGGGAGGGCCGCACTACGAGCAGTACTTC. J is TRBJ2-7 and V is TRBV28; TRBD2 matches 8 bases. The CDR3 extends over 14 amino acids. CDR1 is MDHEN, CDR2 SYDVKM, per germline. The J segment lost 3 bases and the V segment lost 7 bases, leaving 8 bases of the junction unmatched. The variable domain in full, completed from reference TRBV28 and TRBJ2-7, reads DVKVTQSSRYLVKRTGEKVFLECVQDMDHENMFWYRQDPGLGLRLIYFSYDVKMKEKGDIPEGYSVSREKKERFSLILESASTNQTSMYLCASTTGGPHYEQYFGPGTRLTVT.

This chain links TRBV18 with TRBJ2-7; 9 nucleotides line up with TRBD2. This CDR3 spans 16 amino acids. Germline CDR1 is KGHSH and CDR2 is LQKENI. V was pared by 5 bases and J by 2 bases, with 10 bases of the junction left unmatched. The CDR3 here is CASSNQGLASTYEQYF. CDR3 nucleotide sequence: TGTGCCAGCTCAAACCAAGGACTAGCGTCCACCTACGAGCAGTACTTC.

The rearrangement links TRBV6-5 to TRBJ2-2, with D perhaps matching TRBD1 (5 bases). Germline CDR1 MNHEY, CDR2 SVGAGI. The ends were cut back, 6 bases at V and 6 bases at J, with 8 bases in the middle. The CDR3 is 12 residues long. CDR3 nucleotide sequence: TGTGCCAGCAGCCCCAGGGCCGGGGAGCTGTTTTTT. Amino acid sequence: CASSPRAGELFF.

V gene TRBV2 combines with J gene TRBJ2-5, with D possibly being TRBD2 (5 bases). CDR3 length: 13 residues. CDR1 is SNHLY, CDR2 FYNNEI, per germline. V was cut by 6 bases and J by 7 bases, with 15 bases left in between. The CDR3 bases are TGTGCCAGCAGGCTCACTAGTCCAGGGACCCAGTACTTC. It codes for CASRLTSPGTQYF. The full variable domain, in which reference TRBV2 and TRBJ2-5 provide the parts outside the CDR3, is EPEVTQTPSHQVTQMGQEVILRCVPISNHLYFYWYRQILGQKVEFLVSFYNNEISEKSEIFDDQFSVERPDGSNFTLKIRSTKLEDSAMYFCASRLTSPGTQYFGPGTRLLVL.

The chain combines TRBV29-1 with TRBJ2-1, with D perhaps TRBD2 (7 bases). Germline V lookup: CDR1 SQVTM, CDR2 ANQGSEA. V was shortened by 2 bases and J by 0 bases, with 14 bases between the two germline ends. This CDR3 has 16 residues. The CDR3 DNA sequence: TGCAGCGTTGAACCAAGGGGGGGGAGCTCCTACAATGAGCAGTTCTTC. Translated: CSVEPRGGSSYNEQFF.

The chain joins TRBV28 to TRBJ2-7; tentatively, D is TRBD2 (5 bases). The CDR3 sequence is 14 residues long. Germline V gene lookup returns CDR1 MDHEN and CDR2 SYDVKM. V was shortened by 3 bases and J by 2 bases, with 11 bases between the two germline ends. For the CDR3, the DNA is TGTGCCAGCAGTTTCGGGGTCGAGACCTACGAGCAGTACTTC. It codes for CASSFGVETYEQYF.

The chain's CDR3 is CASSALGIAFYEQYF. CDR3 nucleotides: TGCGCCAGCAGCGCACTCGGGATAGCTTTCTACGAGCAGTACTTC. The chain carries TRBV5-1 and TRBJ2-7; a possible D gene is TRBD2 (5 bases). Germline assignment: CDR1 SGHRS and CDR2 YFSETQ. There are 15 residues in the CDR3. The V and J ends lost 4 bases and 3 bases respectively, with 17 bases between them.

The chain joins TRBV28 to TRBJ1-2, with D possibly being TRBD1 (5 bases). Looked up from germline, CDR1 is MDHEN and CDR2 is SYDVKM. V gave up 7 bases and J gave up 10 bases, with 19 bases separating them. The CDR3 is made up of 13 amino acids. The CDR3 region has the DNA TGTGCCAGCATCCCACGGCCAGGGTTCGACTACACCTTC. Translating it yields CASIPRPGFDYTF.

Only a few counts were recorded for this clone. The chain uses TRBV5-1 and TRBJ2-3; TRBD2 matches 10 bases. CDR3 length: 17 amino acids. The germline CDR1 and CDR2 sequences are SGHRS and YFSETQ. The V gene end was trimmed by 1 base and the J gene end by 0 bases; junction bases not matched to a gene: 5. This chain's CDR3 is CASSLTLAGLSTDTQYF. In DNA, the CDR3 is TGCGCCAGCAGCTTGACACTAGCGGGGCTGAGCACAGATACGCAGTATTTT.

The chain recombines TRBV2 with TRBJ1-5, with D possibly TRBD1 on 6 matching bases. Germline V gene lookup returns CDR1 SNHLY and CDR2 FYNNEI. The CDR3 contains 16 residues. V lost 4 bases and J 0 bases, leaving 13 bases between the germline ends. The CDR3 loop is CASSAPTGHSNQPQHF. CDR3 sequence (DNA): TGTGCCAGCAGTGCCCCGACAGGACATAGCAATCAGCCCCAGCATTTT.

Many counts were recorded for this clone. V is TRBV6-5 and J is TRBJ2-3, with D unclear. The germline gives CDR1 MNHEY, CDR2 SVGAGI. The CDR3 has 15 residues. V lost 0 bases and J 5 bases, leaving 12 bases between the germline ends. In nucleotides, the CDR3 is TGTGCCAGCAGTTACTCAGTAACTTCACGAGATACGCAGTATTTT. Residues: CASSYSVTSRDTQYF.

This clone appeared once. The chain links TRBV5-1 to TRBJ2-7; 7 bases fit TRBD1. The CDR3 is 14 amino acids. The J segment lost 3 bases and the V segment lost 4 bases, leaving 7 bases of the junction unmatched. Germline V gene data show CDR1 as SGHRS and CDR2 as YFSETQ. The CDR3 here is CASSVPTGDYEQYF. Here the CDR3 DNA reads TGCGCCAGCAGCGTACCCACAGGGGACTACGAGCAGTACTTC. The variable domain in full, with the rest retrieved from reference TRBV5-1 and TRBJ2-7, is KAGVTQTPRYLIKTRGQQVTLSCSPISGHRSVSWYQQTPGQGLQFLFEYFSETQRNKGNFPGRFSGRQFSNSRSEMNVSTLELGDSALYLCASSVPTGDYEQYFGPGTRLTVT.

This clone was counted only a few times. V usage is TRBV28 and J usage is TRBJ2-7, with TRBD1 as a possible D gene (6 bases). CDR3 length: 13 amino acids. Germline-derived CDR1 and CDR2 are MDHEN and SYDVKM. V lost 4 bases, J lost 4 bases, and 11 bases lay in between. DNA for the CDR3: TGTGCCAGCAGTTCCGGGACAAGTTACGAGCAGTACTTC. As protein: CASSSGTSYEQYF.